This passage covers 32 T cell receptor beta chains from one sample sequenced in a study of cytomegalovirus exposure and HLA in healthy donors. Primers for the PCR totalled 60 Vbeta and 13 Jbeta. The repertoire was sequenced with immunoSEQ multiplex PCR; TCRdb's copy has only in-frame clones and lacks some. The top ten hold 6.3% of the sample, which has 85,000 to 100,000 clones, over 55% seen once. Sequencing was performed on PBMCs. Every receptor here comes from a woman in her 30s in good health and CMV-seronegative.

This rearrangement joins TRBV7-9 to TRBJ1-4, with D tentatively TRBD1 (5 bases). Trimming cost V 10 bases and J 3 bases, with 12 bases left between them. In germline, CDR1 is SEHNR, CDR2 FQNEAQ (reference sequence). The CDR3 consists of 13 residues. CDR3 loop: CATAGPPNEKLFF. The CDR3, as DNA: TGTGCCACCGCGGGGCCGCCTAATGAAAAACTGTTTTTT.

The gene calls are TRBV6-4 and TRBJ2-1; 7 bases map to TRBD2. V shed 3 bases and J 2 bases; nucleotides not matched to a gene: 4. Germline V gene data show CDR1 as MRHNA and CDR2 as SNTAGT. This CDR3 has 15 residues. The CDR3 protein is CASSDFLAAYNEQFF. CDR3 DNA sequence: TGTGCCAGCAGTGATTTCCTAGCGGCCTACAATGAGCAGTTCTTC.

The chain joins TRBV13 to TRBJ1-2; maybe TRBD1 (5 bases). Trimming took 5 bases from V and 2 from J, leaving 12 bases between them. The CDR3 runs 14 residues. Per the germline V gene, CDR1 is PRHDT and CDR2 is FYEKMQ (reference sequence). Written as DNA, the CDR3 is TGTGCCAGCAGCCCCCCCGGGGGGAACTATGGCTACACCTTC. Its protein product is CASSPPGGNYGYTF.

CDR3 sequence: CASSLRLRGNEQFF. CDR3 DNA: TGTGCCAGCAGCCTCCGTCTGAGAGGGAATGAGCAGTTCTTC. This sequence joins TRBV27 and TRBJ2-1, with D perhaps TRBD2 (5 bases). Trimming took 6 bases from V and 7 from J, leaving 16 bases between them. The germline CDR1 and CDR2 sequences are MNHEY and SMNVEV (reference sequence). CDR3 length: 14 residues.

V gene TRBV7-2 combines with J gene TRBJ1-4; 8 bases agree with TRBD1. In germline, CDR1 is SGHTA, CDR2 FQGNSA. Trimming cost V 5 bases and J 8 bases; bases outside gene matches: 10. This CDR3 is built from 15 residues. Written as DNA, the CDR3 is TGTGCCAGCAGCCCGGGGACAGGAAGAGGAGAAAAACTGTTTTTT. This codes for CASSPGTGRGEKLFF.

The chain has TRBV5-1 and TRBJ1-2, with 9 bases lining up with TRBD1. J was trimmed by 6 bases and V by 4 bases; bases with no gene match: 7. CDR3 size: 14 residues. Germline CDR1 and CDR2: SGHRS and YFSETQ. CDR3 DNA sequence: TGCGCCAGCAGCCCACAGGGGGCGGTAAATGGCTACACCTTC. It yields the protein CASSPQGAVNGYTF.

This chain joins TRBV28 and TRBJ1-1; 8 bases fit TRBD1. CDR3 length: 16 residues. Germline CDR1 and CDR2: MDHEN and SYDVKM. V was clipped by 5 bases and J by 3 bases; unmatched bases: 11. CDR3 region: CASSPRQGPRYTEAFF. CDR3 in DNA: TGTGCCAGCAGTCCAAGACAGGGGCCTCGATACACTGAAGCTTTCTTT.

The chain has TRBV7-2 and TRBJ1-2; D is ambiguous. This CDR3 contains 12 residues. V lost 6 bases to trimming and J lost 4 bases, with 9 bases between them. Per the germline V gene, CDR1 is SGHTA and CDR2 is FQGNSA. In DNA form, the CDR3 reads TGTGCCAGCAGTCGCAGACTCTATGGCTACACCTTC. This gives the protein CASSRRLYGYTF.

The chain couples TRBV19 to TRBJ2-7, with D perhaps TRBD1 (5 bases). Germline assignment: CDR1 LNHDA and CDR2 SQIVND (reference sequence). The CDR3 has 13 residues. V was cut by 7 bases and J by 6 bases, with 16 bases left in between. CDR3 in amino acids: CASTPYQGTEQYF. The CDR3 DNA is TGTGCCAGTACTCCATACCAGGGTACCGAGCAGTACTTC.

The chain uses TRBV5-1 and TRBJ2-5; D is uncertain. The assigned J gene may be wrong: the sequence end matches TRBJ2-7 better. From germline, CDR1 is SGHRS and CDR2 YFSETQ. This CDR3 spans 16 amino acids. The CDR3 is CASSLLTGSTTYEQYF. For the CDR3, the DNA is TGCGCCAGCAGCCTGCTGACCGGGTCTACCACCTACGAGCAGTACTTC.

This clone was observed once. This sequence joins TRBV5-5 and TRBJ1-2; D is undetermined. The V gene's germline CDR1 is SGHKS and CDR2 YYEKEE (reference sequence). The length of the CDR3 is 14 residues. With 0 bases removed from V and 5 bases from J, the gap between germline ends came to 11 bases. CDR3 amino acids: CASSLDWEIYGYTF. The CDR3 nucleotides are TGTGCCAGCAGCTTGGACTGGGAGATATATGGCTACACCTTC.

The chain has TRBV28 and TRBJ1-1, with D tentatively TRBD1 (5 bases). Germline loops: CDR1 MDHEN, CDR2 SYDVKM. V lost 5 bases to trimming and J lost 11 bases, with 21 bases between them. The CDR3 sequence is 14 residues long. CDR3 coding DNA: TGTGCCAGCAGTCTACCTACTGACAGCCTACGTGCTTTCTTT. This gives the protein CASSLPTDSLRAFF.

This clone was seen only a few times. V is TRBV27 and J is TRBJ1-2; 8 nucleotides agree with TRBD1. With V trimmed by 4 bases and J by 0 bases, 4 bases remained unmatched. The length of the CDR3 is 15 residues. Germline CDR1 MNHEY, CDR2 SMNVEV (reference sequence). The CDR3 nucleotides read TGTGCCAGCAGTTCGTGGACAGGGACTAACTATGGCTACACCTTC. Its translation is CASSSWTGTNYGYTF.

The chain is built from TRBV6-1 and TRBJ2-6, with TRBD2 identical over 8 bases. V dropped 9 bases and J dropped 0; count of bases not matched to a gene: 4. Germline values: CDR1 MNHNS, CDR2 SASEGT. The CDR3 totals 15 residues. CDR3 amino acids: CASTGGDSGANVLTF. DNA for the CDR3: TGTGCCAGTACGGGGGGGGACTCTGGGGCCAACGTCCTGACTTTC.

This chain's CDR3 is CASSDGRETGELFF. The CDR3 bases are TGTGCCAGCAGTGACGGGAGGGAAACCGGGGAGCTGTTTTTT. V gene TRBV6-4 combines with J gene TRBJ2-2; TRBD2 matches 7 bases. Per the germline V gene, CDR1 is MRHNA and CDR2 is SNTAGT. J was trimmed by 5 bases and V by 2 bases; bases with no gene match: 2. The CDR3 has 14 amino acids.

V gene TRBV9 combines with J gene TRBJ1-1; 7 nucleotides match TRBD1. Germline assignment: CDR1 SGDLS and CDR2 YYNGEE. After removal of 4 bases from V and 1 base from J, the junction contained 7 bases not matched to a gene. The CDR3 length is 15 residues. The CDR3 sequence is CASSLTTGKNTEAFF. CDR3 DNA: TGTGCCAGCAGCTTAACGACAGGGAAGAACACTGAAGCTTTCTTT.

For the CDR3, the DNA is TGTGCCAGCAGCCGCGGTGGGACAGGGACAGATACGCAGTATTTT. The encoded protein is CASSRGGTGTDTQYF. V and J are TRBV14 and TRBJ2-3; TRBD1 agrees at 9 bases. The CDR3 totals 15 residues. Per the germline V gene, CDR1 is SGHDN and CDR2 is FVKESK. J was trimmed by 3 bases and V by 4 bases; bases with no gene match: 5.

This clone was observed a handful of times. The V call is TRBV28, the J call TRBJ1-2; a weak D match, TRBD1 (5 bases). V was cut by 4 bases and J by 8 bases, with 14 bases left in between. Germline V gene lookup returns CDR1 MDHEN and CDR2 SYDVKM. The CDR3 runs 13 residues. CDR3 nucleotides: TGTGCCAGCAGTTCCTTCAGGGTTCGGGGCTACACCTTC. It codes for CASSSFRVRGYTF.

The V gene is TRBV15, the J gene TRBJ2-7, with a tentative D call TRBD1 (6 bases). Germline lookup yields CDR1 LNHNV and CDR2 YYDKDF (reference sequence). V shed 1 base and J shed 0 bases, with 16 bases lying between them. The CDR3 consists of 17 residues. In DNA, the CDR3 is TGTGCCACCAGCAGAGGTCCCGTACCACAGGGCTCCTACGAGCAGTACTTC. Translating gives CATSRGPVPQGSYEQYF.

V and J are TRBV20-1 and TRBJ2-2, with D tentatively TRBD2 (5 bases). Germline CDR1 reads DFQATT; CDR2 reads SNEGSKA (reference sequence). The CDR3 runs to 11 residues. In DNA form, the CDR3 reads TGCACCCGGGAGAACACCGGGGAGCTGTTTTTT. Residues: CTRENTGELFF.

In its sample, this clone was seen a few times. The gene calls are TRBV5-1 and TRBJ1-2; D is perhaps TRBD1 (5 bases). The CDR3 sequence is 15 residues long. V gave up 1 base and J gave up 4 bases, with 14 bases separating them. The germline gives CDR1 SGHRS, CDR2 YFSETQ. The CDR3 coding sequence is TGCGCCAGCAGCTTGTCGGGGGGAAGCCTCTATGGCTACACCTTC. Translated: CASSLSGGSLYGYTF.

The genes are TRBV23-1 and TRBJ1-1; the D gene is possibly TRBD1 (6 bases). Being an ORF, TRBV23-1 has a function that is uncertain. The ends were cut back, 2 bases at V and 7 bases at J, with 20 bases in the middle. The CDR3 extends over 16 amino acids. CDR3 nucleotides: TGCGCCAGCAGTCAACCGTGCCGCAGGGGAGATGGTGAAGCTTTCTTT. Residues: CASSQPCRRGDGEAFF.

This sequence joins TRBV28 and TRBJ2-2, with D possibly being TRBD2 (6 bases). V was shortened by 1 base and J by 6 bases, with 12 bases between the two germline ends. This CDR3 region has 15 residues. Germline V lookup: CDR1 MDHEN, CDR2 SYDVKM. The CDR3 DNA follows: TGTGCCAGCAGTTTATTTGGCCCGGGGGCCGGGGAGCTGTTTTTT. Translation: CASSLFGPGAGELFF.

Points on this clone: The same CDR3 is also encoded by other DNA sequences in this sample. The V gene is TRBV4-1, the J gene TRBJ1-2, with 10 bases lining up with TRBD1. V dropped 4 bases and J dropped 6; count of bases not matched to a gene: 2. Germline V lookup: CDR1 MGHRA, CDR2 YSYEKL. This CDR3 is 13 amino acids long. The CDR3: CASSLGTGDGYTF. The CDR3 DNA sequence: TGCGCCAGCAGCCTAGGGACAGGGGATGGCTACACCTTC.

This clone was counted only a few times. The chain links TRBV19 to TRBJ1-2; D is possibly TRBD1 (5 bases). Germline values: CDR1 LNHDA, CDR2 SQIVND (reference sequence). The CDR3 runs to 17 residues. The V and J ends lost 5 bases and 4 bases respectively, with 23 bases between them. The CDR3 reads CASSDRDSGFLRYGYTF. The CDR3 nucleotides read TGTGCCAGTAGTGACCGGGACTCAGGCTTCCTGCGCTATGGCTACACCTTC.

The rearrangement links TRBV28 to TRBJ1-6, with D possibly matching TRBD1 (6 bases). The CDR3 is 14 residues long. Trimming stripped 4 bases from V and 8 bases from J, with 12 bases between. Germline V lookup: CDR1 MDHEN, CDR2 SYDVKM. DNA of the CDR3: TGTGCCAGCAGTTCGGACAGACCCGATTCACCCCTCCACTTT. Translation: CASSSDRPDSPLHF.

The rearrangement uses TRBV7-2 and TRBJ1-2; D gene ambiguous. The germline V gene encodes CDR1 SGHTA and CDR2 FQGNSA. The length of the CDR3 is 13 residues. V was shortened by 5 bases and J by 1 base, with 8 bases between the two germline ends. The CDR3 reads CASSAGFNYGYTF. The CDR3 coding sequence is TGTGCCAGCAGCGCGGGCTTTAACTATGGCTACACCTTC.

Of note for this clone: The same CDR3 is also encoded by other DNA sequences in this sample. The chain couples TRBV4-3 to TRBJ2-7; 8 bases match TRBD2. Germline CDR1 LGHNA, CDR2 YSLEER. The CDR3 extends over 15 amino acids. V trimming: 0 bases; J trimming: 3 bases; junction bases outside the gene matches: 4. The CDR3 DNA sequence: TGCGCCAGCAGCCAAGAGTCTAGCGGGCTCTACGAGCAGTACTTC. This codes for CASSQESSGLYEQYF.

This clone was counted once. V gene TRBV5-1 combines with J gene TRBJ1-1; D might be TRBD1 (6 bases). The germline V gene encodes CDR1 SGHRS and CDR2 YFSETQ. The germline V and J ends were trimmed by 0 bases and 0 bases, with 15 bases remaining between them. This CDR3 has 17 amino acids. DNA of the CDR3: TGCGCCAGCAGCTTGGTAGGCAGGGGACACGTGAACACTGAAGCTTTCTTT. Protein: CASSLVGRGHVNTEAFF.

V and J are TRBV12-5 and TRBJ2-3; 8 positions match TRBD2. The germline CDR1 and CDR2 sequences are LGHNT and FRNRAP. The CDR3 sequence is 15 residues long. The V segment lost 4 bases and the J segment 1 base; nucleotides outside the gene matches: 4. CDR3 sequence: CASGSTSDGTDTQYF. CDR3 coding DNA: TGTGCTAGTGGTTCGACTAGCGACGGCACAGATACGCAGTATTTT.

V and J are TRBV30 and TRBJ2-7; 8 nucleotides align to TRBD2. CDR1 GTSNPN and CDR2 SVGIG come from the germline V gene (reference sequence). V dropped 0 bases and J dropped 0; count of bases not matched to a gene: 4. The CDR3 consists of 15 residues. The CDR3 reads CAWSVFGTSSYEQYF. CDR3 sequence (DNA): TGTGCCTGGAGTGTTTTTGGGACTAGCTCCTACGAGCAGTACTTC.

This chain uses TRBV4-1 with TRBJ2-1; 9 bases are a match to TRBD2. CDR1 MGHRA and CDR2 YSYEKL come from the germline V gene. V shed 1 base, J shed 3 bases, and the junction held 4 bases outside the gene matches. This CDR3 comprises 16 residues. The CDR3 DNA reads as TGCGCCAGCAGCCAAGGACAGCGGGGGGTCTACAATGAGCAGTTCTTC. As protein: CASSQGQRGVYNEQFF.